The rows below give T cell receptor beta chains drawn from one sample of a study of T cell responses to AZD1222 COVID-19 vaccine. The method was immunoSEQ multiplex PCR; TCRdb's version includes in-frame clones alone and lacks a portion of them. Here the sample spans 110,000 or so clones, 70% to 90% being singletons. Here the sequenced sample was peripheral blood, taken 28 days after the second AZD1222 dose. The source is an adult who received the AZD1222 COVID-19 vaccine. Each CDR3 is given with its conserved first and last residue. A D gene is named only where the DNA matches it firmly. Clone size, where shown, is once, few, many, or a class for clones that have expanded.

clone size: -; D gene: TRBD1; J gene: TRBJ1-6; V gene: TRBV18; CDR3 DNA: TGTGCCAGCTCACCTAGCCGGGACAGGGCGTCCTATAATTCACCCCTCCACTTT; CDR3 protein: CASSPSRDRASYNSPLHF
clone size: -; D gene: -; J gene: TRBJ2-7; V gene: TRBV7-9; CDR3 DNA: TGTGCCAGCAGCTTAGAATACGCCGAGCAGTACTTC; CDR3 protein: CASSLEYAEQYF
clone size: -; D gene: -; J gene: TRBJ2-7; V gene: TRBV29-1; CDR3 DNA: TGCAGCGCTACCGGAGGGTACGAGCAGTACTTC; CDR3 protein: CSATGGYEQYF
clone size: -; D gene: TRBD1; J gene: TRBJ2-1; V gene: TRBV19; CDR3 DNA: TGTGCCAGCAAAGGCACGGGACAGGCGAGACTGGGTGGTGAGCAGTTCTTC; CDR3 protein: CASKGTGQARLGGEQFF
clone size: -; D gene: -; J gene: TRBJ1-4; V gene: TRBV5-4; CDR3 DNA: TGTGCCAGCAGCCGCGGACTCCCAGCAACTAATGAAAAACTGTTTTTT; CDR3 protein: CASSRGLPATNEKLFF
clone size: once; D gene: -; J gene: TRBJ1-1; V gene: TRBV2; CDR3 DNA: TGTGCCAGCAGTGAAGGATCGCCTCAGGGATACACTGAAGCTTTCTTT; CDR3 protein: CASSEGSPQGYTEAFF
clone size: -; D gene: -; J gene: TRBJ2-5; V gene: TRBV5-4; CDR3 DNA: TGTGCCAGCAGCGCCGGAATAGGCCTGTACCAAGAGACCCAGTACTTC; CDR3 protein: CASSAGIGLYQETQYF
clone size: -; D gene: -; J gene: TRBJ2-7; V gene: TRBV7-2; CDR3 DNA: TGTGCCAGCAGCCCAAGGGCAGGGTCCTACGAGCAGTACTTC; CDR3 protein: CASSPRAGSYEQYF
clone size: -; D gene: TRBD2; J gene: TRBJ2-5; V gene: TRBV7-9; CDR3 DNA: TGTGCCAGCAGCTACTTGACTAGCATCTTATCAAGGGAGACCCAGTACTTC; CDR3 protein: CASSYLTSILSRETQYF
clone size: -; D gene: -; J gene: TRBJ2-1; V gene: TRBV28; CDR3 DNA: TGTGCCAGCAGTCCCTCCCTGGGTCCGTCCTACAATGAGCAGTTCTTC; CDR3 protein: CASSPSLGPSYNEQFF